A selection of T cell receptor beta chains follows, all from one sample in a study of cytomegalovirus exposure and HLA in healthy donors. Profiled with immunoSEQ multiplex PCR; TCRdb holds only in-frame clones, not every one. This table has around 150,000 clones, under 90% appearing once. Sequenced material: PBMCs. All receptors come from a man aged 18-30 years in good health and CMV-seronegative. Each CDR3 is given with its conserved first and last residue. A D gene is named only where the DNA matches it firmly. The size of a clone is reported for some rows only, either as once, few or many, or as a class for expanded clones.

j_call: TRBJ2-7
v_call: TRBV7-2
cdr3_length: 13
d_call: -
clone_size: -
cdr3_nt: TGTGCCAGCAGCTTCGACAGGGAGGCCGAGCAGTACTTC
cdr3_aa: CASSFDREAEQYF

j_call: TRBJ1-2
v_call: TRBV7-2
cdr3_length: 14
d_call: -
clone_size: -
cdr3_nt: TGTGCCAGCAGCCCACGAGTCACCGCGGCTGGCTACACCTTC
cdr3_aa: CASSPRVTAAGYTF

j_call: TRBJ1-6
v_call: TRBV18
cdr3_length: 17
d_call: TRBD1
clone_size: -
cdr3_nt: TGTGCCAGCTCACCGGGGGGTACCGGGACAGAAAATTCACCCCTCCACTTT
cdr3_aa: CASSPGGTGTENSPLHF

j_call: TRBJ1-2
v_call: TRBV7-2
cdr3_length: 14
d_call: -
clone_size: -
cdr3_nt: TGTGCCAGCAGCTTGTCAGGGGATAAGGATGGCTACACCTTC
cdr3_aa: CASSLSGDKDGYTF

j_call: TRBJ2-2
v_call: TRBV6-1
cdr3_length: 16
d_call: -
clone_size: -
cdr3_nt: TGTGCCAGCAGCGAAGTGGCAGGGAGGGGGACCGGGGAGCTGTTTTTT
cdr3_aa: CASSEVAGRGTGELFF

j_call: TRBJ2-7
v_call: TRBV6-1
cdr3_length: 14
d_call: TRBD1
clone_size: -
cdr3_nt: TGTGCCAGCAGCCCCGGGACAGGGTCCTACGAGCAGTACTTC
cdr3_aa: CASSPGTGSYEQYF

j_call: TRBJ2-1
v_call: TRBV2
cdr3_length: 13
d_call: TRBD2
clone_size: -
cdr3_nt: TGTGCCAGCTCAGGGACTAGCATCAATGAGCAGTTCTTC
cdr3_aa: CASSGTSINEQFF

j_call: TRBJ1-2
v_call: TRBV4-1
cdr3_length: 16
d_call: -
clone_size: few
cdr3_nt: TGCGCCAGCAGCCAAGGGACGGGAGTTATCCTTATGGGCTACACCTTC
cdr3_aa: CASSQGTGVILMGYTF

j_call: TRBJ1-5
v_call: TRBV10-3
cdr3_length: 15
d_call: TRBD1
clone_size: -
cdr3_nt: TGTGCCATCAGTGGGGAGACAGGGCGCAATCAGCCCCAGCATTTT
cdr3_aa: CAISGETGRNQPQHF

j_call: TRBJ2-5
v_call: TRBV18
cdr3_length: 13
d_call: -
clone_size: -
cdr3_nt: TGTGCCAGCTCACGGACTGGGCAAGAGACCCAGTACTTC
cdr3_aa: CASSRTGQETQYF

j_call: TRBJ1-2
v_call: TRBV28
cdr3_length: 16
d_call: TRBD1
clone_size: -
cdr3_nt: TGTGCCAGCAGTTTGCCGTATTCGGACAGGAGGAATGGCTACACCTTC
cdr3_aa: CASSLPYSDRRNGYTF

j_call: TRBJ2-3
v_call: TRBV2
cdr3_length: 15
d_call: TRBD2
clone_size: -
cdr3_nt: TGTGCCAGCAGGATGACTAGCGGGGGGGTGGATACGCAGTATTTT
cdr3_aa: CASRMTSGGVDTQYF

j_call: TRBJ2-2
v_call: TRBV27
cdr3_length: 14
d_call: -
clone_size: once
cdr3_nt: TGTGCCAGCAGTTTCTGGGGATCAGGGGGGGAGCTGTTTTTT
cdr3_aa: CASSFWGSGGELFF

j_call: TRBJ2-7
v_call: TRBV28
cdr3_length: 17
d_call: TRBD1
clone_size: few
cdr3_nt: TGTGCCAGCAGTTTCAGGGGGAATGACAGGGGACACTACGAGCAGTACTTC
cdr3_aa: CASSFRGNDRGHYEQYF

j_call: TRBJ1-5
v_call: TRBV4-1
cdr3_length: 17
d_call: -
clone_size: -
cdr3_nt: TGCGCCAGCAGCCAACACGTGACGGCGGATACTGATCAGCCCCAGCATTTT
cdr3_aa: CASSQHVTADTDQPQHF

j_call: TRBJ2-3
v_call: TRBV6-6
cdr3_length: 14
d_call: -
clone_size: -
cdr3_nt: TGTGCCAGCAGCCCTAGTCTTAGCACAGATACGCAGTATTTT
cdr3_aa: CASSPSLSTDTQYF

j_call: TRBJ1-1
v_call: TRBV28
cdr3_length: 14
d_call: -
clone_size: once
cdr3_nt: TGTGCCAGCAGCCGCCTTAGAAAAAACACTGAAGCTTTCTTT
cdr3_aa: CASSRLRKNTEAFF

j_call: TRBJ1-5
v_call: TRBV28
cdr3_length: 14
d_call: TRBD1
clone_size: -
cdr3_nt: TGTGCCAGCAGATCCGGACAGGGCGCTCAGCCCCAGCATTTT
cdr3_aa: CASRSGQGAQPQHF

j_call: TRBJ2-5
v_call: TRBV29-1
cdr3_length: 12
d_call: -
clone_size: -
cdr3_nt: TGCAGCGTAGGGACTTCACAAGAGACCCAGTACTTC
cdr3_aa: CSVGTSQETQYF

j_call: TRBJ2-2
v_call: TRBV12-5
cdr3_length: 15
d_call: -
clone_size: -
cdr3_nt: TGTGCTAGTGGTTTGAGAAAGACAAACACCGGGGAGCTGTTTTTT
cdr3_aa: CASGLRKTNTGELFF

j_call: TRBJ1-2
v_call: TRBV9
cdr3_length: 14
d_call: -
clone_size: -
cdr3_nt: TGTGCCAGCAGCGTGGGGGGGATGAACTATGGCTACACCTTC
cdr3_aa: CASSVGGMNYGYTF

j_call: TRBJ2-1
v_call: TRBV7-9
cdr3_length: 14
d_call: -
clone_size: -
cdr3_nt: TGTGCCAGCAGCTTAGGCTCGTGGACTAATGAGCAGTTCTTC
cdr3_aa: CASSLGSWTNEQFF

j_call: TRBJ1-1
v_call: TRBV29-1
cdr3_length: 14
d_call: -
clone_size: -
cdr3_nt: TGCAGCGTCCTACTAGTAGCGTCCCTCACTGAAGCTTTCTTT
cdr3_aa: CSVLLVASLTEAFF

j_call: TRBJ1-2
v_call: TRBV19
cdr3_length: 15
d_call: TRBD1
clone_size: once
cdr3_nt: TGTGCCACCACCCCCGCACAGGGGATCAAATATGGCTACACCTTC
cdr3_aa: CATTPAQGIKYGYTF

j_call: TRBJ2-1
v_call: TRBV14
cdr3_length: 17
d_call: TRBD2
clone_size: -
cdr3_nt: TGTGCCAGCAGCCAATGGACTAGCGGGATTGGTGACAATGAGCAGTTCTTC
cdr3_aa: CASSQWTSGIGDNEQFF

j_call: TRBJ2-7
v_call: TRBV5-1
cdr3_length: 15
d_call: TRBD1
clone_size: -
cdr3_nt: TGCGCCAGCAGCTTGCCGCCAGGGGGCTCCTACGAGCAGTACTTC
cdr3_aa: CASSLPPGGSYEQYF